The T cell receptor beta chain described here comes from a study of shared clonotypes between healthy human individuals. In the study overall: Aged 18 to 49, the donors were a couple of women and a few men. Whole-study results and caveats: Some naive CD4 clonotypes, around 4.7%, turned up in common across several donors. Only blood was sampled, and tissue TCR repertoires likely differ from blood ones.

Germline CDR1 is MDHEN and CDR2 is SYDVKM. This CDR3 spans 12 amino acids. The V and J ends lost 5 bases and 7 bases respectively, with 11 bases between them. Only in-frame clones appear in the TCRdb table, and some are missing; sequencing was by immunoSEQ multiplex PCR. The sample records about 110,000 clones, around 66% being singletons. Every donor was a Caucasian adult from Nashville, Tennessee. Many counts were recorded for this clone. Its cognate antigen is unknown. Sequencing was done on a sample of memory CD8+ T cells sorted from blood. Subset denoted: CD45RO+ cells pooled with CCR7-negative TemRA cells. The V call is TRBV28, the J call TRBJ1-1; D possibly corresponds to TRBD1 (5 bases). The source is a woman aged 25 to 39 in good health. The CDR3 protein is CASSLGRIEAFF. As DNA, the CDR3 is TGTGCCAGCAGTCTGGGACGGATTGAAGCTTTCTTT.